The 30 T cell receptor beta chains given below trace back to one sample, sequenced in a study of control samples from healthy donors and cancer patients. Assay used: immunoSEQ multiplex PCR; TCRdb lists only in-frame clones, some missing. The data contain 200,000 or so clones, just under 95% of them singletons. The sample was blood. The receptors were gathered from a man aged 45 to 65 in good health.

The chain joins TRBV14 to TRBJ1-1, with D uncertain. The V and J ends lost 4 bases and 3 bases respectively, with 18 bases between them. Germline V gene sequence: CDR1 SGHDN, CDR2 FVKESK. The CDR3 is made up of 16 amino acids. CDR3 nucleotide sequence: TGTGCCAGCAGCCTCCGAATTGGGGTTGGGGACACTGAAGCTTTCTTT. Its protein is CASSLRIGVGDTEAFF.

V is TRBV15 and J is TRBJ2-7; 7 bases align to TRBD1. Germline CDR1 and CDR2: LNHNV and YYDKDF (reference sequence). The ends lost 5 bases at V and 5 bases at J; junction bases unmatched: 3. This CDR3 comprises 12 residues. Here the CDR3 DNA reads TGTGCCACCAGCGGGGACAGAAACGAGCAGTACTTC. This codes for CATSGDRNEQYF.

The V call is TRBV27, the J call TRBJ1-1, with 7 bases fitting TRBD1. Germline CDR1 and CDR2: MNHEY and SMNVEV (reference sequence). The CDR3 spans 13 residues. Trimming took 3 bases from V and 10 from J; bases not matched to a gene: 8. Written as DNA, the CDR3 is TGTGCCAGCAGTTTCTCCGACAGGGCTACAGCTTTCTTT. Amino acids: CASSFSDRATAFF.

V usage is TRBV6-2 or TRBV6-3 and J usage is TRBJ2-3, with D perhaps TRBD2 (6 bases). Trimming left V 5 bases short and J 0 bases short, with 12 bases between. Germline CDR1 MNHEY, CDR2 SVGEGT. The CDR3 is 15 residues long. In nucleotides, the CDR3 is TGTGCCAGCAGTCTTAGCGGAGCTAGCACAGATACGCAGTATTTT. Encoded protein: CASSLSGASTDTQYF.

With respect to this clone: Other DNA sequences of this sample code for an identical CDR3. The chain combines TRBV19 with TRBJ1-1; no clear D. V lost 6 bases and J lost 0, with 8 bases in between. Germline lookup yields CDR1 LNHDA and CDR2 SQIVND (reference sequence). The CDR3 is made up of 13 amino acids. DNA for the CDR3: TGTGCCAGTAGCAGTCAGATGAACACTGAAGCTTTCTTT. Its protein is CASSSQMNTEAFF.

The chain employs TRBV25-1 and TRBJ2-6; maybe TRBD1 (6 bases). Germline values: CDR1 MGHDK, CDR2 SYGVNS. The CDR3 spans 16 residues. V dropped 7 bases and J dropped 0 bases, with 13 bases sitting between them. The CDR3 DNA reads TGTGCCAGCACCGGACAGCGGTTCTCTGGGGCCAACGTCCTGACTTTC. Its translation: CASTGQRFSGANVLTF.

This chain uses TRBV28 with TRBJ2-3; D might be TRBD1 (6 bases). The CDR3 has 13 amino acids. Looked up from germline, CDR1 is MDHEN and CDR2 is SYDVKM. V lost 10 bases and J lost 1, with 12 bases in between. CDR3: CATLDSRTDTQYF. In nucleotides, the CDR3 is TGTGCCACCCTGGACAGCCGCACAGATACGCAGTATTTT. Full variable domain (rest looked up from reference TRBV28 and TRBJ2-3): DVKVTQSSRYLVKRTGEKVFLECVQDMDHENMFWYRQDPGLGLRLIYFSYDVKMKEKGDIPEGYSVSREKKERFSLILESASTNQTSMYLCATLDSRTDTQYFGPGTRLTVL.

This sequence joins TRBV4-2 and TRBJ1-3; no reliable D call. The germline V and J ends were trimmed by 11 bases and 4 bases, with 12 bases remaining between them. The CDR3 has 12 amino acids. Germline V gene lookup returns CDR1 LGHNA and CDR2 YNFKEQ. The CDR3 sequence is CAPPSSGNTIYF. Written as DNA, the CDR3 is TGTGCCCCACCAAGTTCGGGAAACACCATATATTTT.

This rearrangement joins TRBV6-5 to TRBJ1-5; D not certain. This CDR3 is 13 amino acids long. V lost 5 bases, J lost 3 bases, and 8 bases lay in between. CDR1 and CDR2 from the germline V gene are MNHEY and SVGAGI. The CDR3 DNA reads TGTGCCAGCAGTACAGCCTACAATCAGCCCCAGCATTTT. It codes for CASSTAYNQPQHF.

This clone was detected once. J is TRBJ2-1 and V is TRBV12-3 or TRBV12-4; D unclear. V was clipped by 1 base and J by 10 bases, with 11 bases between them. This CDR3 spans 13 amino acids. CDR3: CASSLGSFSEQFF. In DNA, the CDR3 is TGTGCCAGCAGTTTAGGGAGTTTTTCCGAGCAGTTCTTC.

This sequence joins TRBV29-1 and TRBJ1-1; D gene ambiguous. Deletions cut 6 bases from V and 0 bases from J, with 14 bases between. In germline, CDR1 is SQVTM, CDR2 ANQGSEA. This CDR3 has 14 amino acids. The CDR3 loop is CSVESNAMNTEAFF. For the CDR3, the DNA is TGCAGCGTCGAGTCAAACGCGATGAACACTGAAGCTTTCTTT.

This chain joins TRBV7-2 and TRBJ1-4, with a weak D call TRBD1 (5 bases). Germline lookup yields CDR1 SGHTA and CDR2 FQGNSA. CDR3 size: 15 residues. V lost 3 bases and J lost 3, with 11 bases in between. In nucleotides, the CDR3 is TGTGCCAGCAGCTTTGTCGGGGCTGCTAATGAAAAACTGTTTTTT. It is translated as CASSFVGAANEKLFF. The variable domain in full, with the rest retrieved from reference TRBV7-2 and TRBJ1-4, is GAGVSQSPSNKVTEKGKDVELRCDPISGHTALYWYRQSLGQGLEFLIYFQGNSAPDKSGLPSDRFSAERTGGSVSTLTIQRTQQEDSAVYLCASSFVGAANEKLFFGSGTQLSVL.

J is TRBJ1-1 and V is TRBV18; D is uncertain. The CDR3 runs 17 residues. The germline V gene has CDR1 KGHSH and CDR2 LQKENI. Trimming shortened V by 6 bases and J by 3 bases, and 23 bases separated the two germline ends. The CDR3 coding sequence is TGTGCCAGCTCGCCAGTACCGGGCCCCGGGCAGGACACTGAAGCTTTCTTT. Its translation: CASSPVPGPGQDTEAFF. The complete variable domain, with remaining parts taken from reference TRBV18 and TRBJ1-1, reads NAGVMQNPRHLVRRRGQEARLRCSPMKGHSHVYWYRQLPEEGLKFMVYLQKENIIDESGMPKERFSAEFPKEGPSILRIQQVVRGDSAAYFCASSPVPGPGQDTEAFFGQGTRLTVV.

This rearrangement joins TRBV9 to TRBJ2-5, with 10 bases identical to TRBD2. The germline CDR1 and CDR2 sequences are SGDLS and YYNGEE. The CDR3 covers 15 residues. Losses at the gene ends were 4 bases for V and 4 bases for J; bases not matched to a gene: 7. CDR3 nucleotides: TGTGCCAGCAGCAGTCGGACTAGCGGAGGAGAGACCCAGTACTTC. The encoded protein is CASSSRTSGGETQYF.

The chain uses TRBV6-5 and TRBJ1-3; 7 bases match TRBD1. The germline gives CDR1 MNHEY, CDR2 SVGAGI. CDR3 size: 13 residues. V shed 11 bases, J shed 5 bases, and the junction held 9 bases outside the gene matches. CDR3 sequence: CAATGQDRNTIYF. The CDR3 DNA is TGTGCCGCCACCGGACAGGACCGAAACACCATATATTTT.

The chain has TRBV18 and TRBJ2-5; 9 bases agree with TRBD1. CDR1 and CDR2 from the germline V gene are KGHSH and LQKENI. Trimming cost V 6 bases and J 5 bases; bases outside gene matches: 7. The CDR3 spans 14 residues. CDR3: CASSRDRVRETQYF. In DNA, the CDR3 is TGTGCCAGCTCGCGGGACAGGGTACGCGAGACCCAGTACTTC.

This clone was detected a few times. The CDR3 bases are TGCGCCAGCAGCCAAGATCACTCCCTGGATCTCGGGGCCAACGTCCTGACTTTC. Translating gives CASSQDHSLDLGANVLTF. The gene calls are TRBV4-3 and TRBJ2-6; D is ambiguous. From germline, CDR1 is LGHNA and CDR2 YSLEER. The ends were cut back, 0 bases at V and 4 bases at J, with 16 bases in the middle. This CDR3 is built from 18 residues.

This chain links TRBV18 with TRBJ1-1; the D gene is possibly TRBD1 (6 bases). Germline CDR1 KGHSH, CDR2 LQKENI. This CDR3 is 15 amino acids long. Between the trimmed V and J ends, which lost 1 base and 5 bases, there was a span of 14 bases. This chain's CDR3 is CASSPRVRGGTEAFF. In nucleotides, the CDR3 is TGTGCCAGCTCACCACGAGTCAGGGGAGGGACTGAAGCTTTCTTT.

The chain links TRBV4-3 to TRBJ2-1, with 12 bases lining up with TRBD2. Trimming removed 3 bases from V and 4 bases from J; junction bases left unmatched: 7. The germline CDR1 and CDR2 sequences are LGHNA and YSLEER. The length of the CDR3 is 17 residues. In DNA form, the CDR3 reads TGCGCCAGCAGCCAGGCAGGAGGACTAGCGGGATACAATGAGCAGTTCTTC. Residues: CASSQAGGLAGYNEQFF.

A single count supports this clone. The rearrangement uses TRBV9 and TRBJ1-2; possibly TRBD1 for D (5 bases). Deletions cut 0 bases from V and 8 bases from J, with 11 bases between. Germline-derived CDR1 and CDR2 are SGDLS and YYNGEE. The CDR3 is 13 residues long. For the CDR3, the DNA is TGTGCCAGCAGCGTAGTAGTGGGGGTAGGCTACACCTTC. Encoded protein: CASSVVVGVGYTF.

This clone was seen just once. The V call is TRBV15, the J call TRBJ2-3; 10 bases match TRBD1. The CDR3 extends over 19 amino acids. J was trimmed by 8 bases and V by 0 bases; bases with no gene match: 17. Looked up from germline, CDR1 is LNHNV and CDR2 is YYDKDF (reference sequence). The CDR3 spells CATSRDLQGQGPLGATQYF. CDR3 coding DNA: TGTGCCACCAGCAGAGATCTCCAGGGACAGGGGCCACTTGGGGCTACGCAGTATTTT.

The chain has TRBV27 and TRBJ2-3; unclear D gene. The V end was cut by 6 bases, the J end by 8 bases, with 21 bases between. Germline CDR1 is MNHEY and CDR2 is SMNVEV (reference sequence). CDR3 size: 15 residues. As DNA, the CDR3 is TGTGCCAGCAGCCTTATACACCGGCGTCCCAGTACGCAGTATTTT. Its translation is CASSLIHRRPSTQYF.

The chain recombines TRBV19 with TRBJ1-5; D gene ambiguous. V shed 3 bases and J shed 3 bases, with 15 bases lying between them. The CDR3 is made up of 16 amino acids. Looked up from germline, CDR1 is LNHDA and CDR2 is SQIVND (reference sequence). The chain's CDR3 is CASSMITRLVNQPQHF. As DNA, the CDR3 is TGTGCCAGTAGTATGATAACCAGGTTAGTCAATCAGCCCCAGCATTTT.

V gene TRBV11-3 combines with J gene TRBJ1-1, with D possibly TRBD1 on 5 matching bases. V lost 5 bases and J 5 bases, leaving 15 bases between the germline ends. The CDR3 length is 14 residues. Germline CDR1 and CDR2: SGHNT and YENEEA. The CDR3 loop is CASSLQGEGTEAFF. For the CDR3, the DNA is TGTGCCAGCAGCCTACAAGGGGAGGGAACTGAAGCTTTCTTT. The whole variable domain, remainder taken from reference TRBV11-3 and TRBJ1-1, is EAGVVQSPRYKIIEKKQPVAFWCNPISGHNTLYWYLQNLGQGPELLIRYENEEAVDDSQLPKDRFSAERLKGVDSTLKIQPAELGDSAVYLCASSLQGEGTEAFFGQGTRLTVV.

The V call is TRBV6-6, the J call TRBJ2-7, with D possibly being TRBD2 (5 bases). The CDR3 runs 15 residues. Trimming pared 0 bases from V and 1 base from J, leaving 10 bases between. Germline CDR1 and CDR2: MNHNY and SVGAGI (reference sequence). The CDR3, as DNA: TGTGCCAGCAGTTACTCGAGGGCCGGATCCTACGAGCAGTACTTC. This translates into CASSYSRAGSYEQYF.

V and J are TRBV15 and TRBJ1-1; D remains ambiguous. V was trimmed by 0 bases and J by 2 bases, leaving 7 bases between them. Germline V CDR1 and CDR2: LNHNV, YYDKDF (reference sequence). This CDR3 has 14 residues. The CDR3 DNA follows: TGTGCCACCAGCAGAGATCGGGGTAACACTGAAGCTTTCTTT. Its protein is CATSRDRGNTEAFF.

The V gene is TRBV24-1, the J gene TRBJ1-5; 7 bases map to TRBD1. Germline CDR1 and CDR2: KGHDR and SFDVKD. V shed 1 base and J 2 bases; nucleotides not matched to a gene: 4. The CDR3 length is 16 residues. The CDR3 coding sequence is TGTGCCACCAGTGATTTTACAGGGGACGGCAATCAGCCCCAGCATTTT. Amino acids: CATSDFTGDGNQPQHF.

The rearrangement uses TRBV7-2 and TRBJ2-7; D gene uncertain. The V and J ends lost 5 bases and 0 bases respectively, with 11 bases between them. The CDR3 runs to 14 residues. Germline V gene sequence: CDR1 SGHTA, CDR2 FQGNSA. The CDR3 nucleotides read TGTGCCAGCAGCCCAGGACGGATCTCCTACGAGCAGTACTTC. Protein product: CASSPGRISYEQYF.

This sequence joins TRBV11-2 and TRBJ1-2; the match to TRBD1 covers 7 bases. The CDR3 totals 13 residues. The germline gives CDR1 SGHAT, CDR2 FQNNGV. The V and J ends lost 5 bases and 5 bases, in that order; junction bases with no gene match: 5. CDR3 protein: CASSPGQTYGYTF. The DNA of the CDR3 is TGTGCCAGCAGCCCGGGACAGACTTATGGCTACACCTTC.

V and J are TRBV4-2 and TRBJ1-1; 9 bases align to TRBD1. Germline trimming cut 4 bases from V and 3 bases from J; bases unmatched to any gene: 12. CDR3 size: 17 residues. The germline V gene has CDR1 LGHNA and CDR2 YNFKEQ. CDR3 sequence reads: CASSPGQGMVLYTEAFF. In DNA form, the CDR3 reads TGTGCCAGCAGCCCCGGACAGGGGATGGTTTTGTACACTGAAGCTTTCTTT.